The 10 T cell receptor beta chains reported below all come from one sample, sequenced in a study of cytomegalovirus exposure and HLA in healthy donors. The study ran its PCR with 60 Vbeta and 13 Jbeta primers. Libraries were prepared by immunoSEQ multiplex PCR; TCRdb keeps only in-frame clonotypes and omits some of them. This table has about 120,000 clones, over 70% appearing once. The specimen was PBMCs. The origin of the receptors is a woman aged 35 to 49 in good health and CMV-seronegative.

The CDR3 DNA follows: TGTGCCAGCAGCTTAACGGGTCAGGGGCACACAGATACGCAGTATTTT. This gives the protein CASSLTGQGHTDTQYF. The chain recombines TRBV7-3 with TRBJ2-3, with TRBD1 as a possible D gene (6 bases). The V end was cut by 0 bases, the J end by 2 bases, with 12 bases between. The V gene's germline CDR1 is SGHTA and CDR2 FQGTGA. This CDR3 is built from 16 residues.

The chain combines TRBV7-8 with TRBJ2-2; D possibly corresponds to TRBD1 (6 bases). V was clipped by 7 bases and J by 8 bases, with 20 bases between them. Per germline, CDR1 SGHVS and CDR2 FQNEAQ. The CDR3 covers 15 residues. The CDR3 sequence is CASIPSVGAGGELFF. The DNA of the CDR3 is TGTGCCAGCATCCCCTCCGTGGGGGCCGGAGGGGAGCTGTTTTTT.

The chain combines TRBV19 with TRBJ1-1, with TRBD1 matching over 7 bases. After removal of 3 bases from V and 5 bases from J, the junction contained 3 bases not matched to a gene. The CDR3 sequence is 13 residues long. Per the germline V gene, CDR1 is LNHDA and CDR2 is SQIVND (reference sequence). The CDR3 nucleotides are TGTGCCAGTAGTATGCCAGGGGGGACTGAAGCTTTCTTT. Protein: CASSMPGGTEAFF.

The CDR3 here is CASSVGGLAGAGGEQYF. The CDR3 DNA reads TGTGCCAGCAGCGTAGGTGGGCTAGCGGGTGCAGGAGGAGAGCAGTACTTC. V gene TRBV9 combines with J gene TRBJ2-7; 8 bases agree with TRBD2. The V gene's germline CDR1 is SGDLS and CDR2 YYNGEE. This CDR3 spans 17 amino acids. The junction had 15 bases not matched to a gene; V was cut back by 0 bases and J by 7 bases.

This chain links TRBV28 with TRBJ2-7; TRBD2 is a possible D gene (5 bases). The CDR3 extends over 11 amino acids. Between the trimmed V and J ends, which lost 5 bases and 4 bases, there was a span of 6 bases. Germline CDR1 reads MDHEN; CDR2 reads SYDVKM. CDR3 protein: CASSGLYEQYF. The DNA for the CDR3 is TGTGCCAGCAGTGGACTGTACGAGCAGTACTTC.

The chain combines TRBV10-3 with TRBJ1-5, with TRBD1 as a possible D gene (6 bases). Germline assignment: CDR1 ENHRY and CDR2 SYGVKD. Trimming removed 10 bases at V and 4 bases at J, with 17 bases between. The CDR3 loop spans 14 amino acids. CDR3 sequence reads: CATRHAQGNQPQHF. Here the CDR3 DNA reads TGTGCCACGCGTCACGCGCAGGGGAATCAGCCCCAGCATTTT.

The chain couples TRBV19 to TRBJ2-2; possibly TRBD2 for D (6 bases). Germline V gives CDR1 LNHDA, CDR2 SQIVND (reference sequence). Trimming took 4 bases from V and 0 from J, leaving 15 bases between them. CDR3 length: 17 amino acids. In nucleotides, the CDR3 is TGTGCCAGTAGTAACTCGGGACTGCTCGCGAACACCGGGGAGCTGTTTTTT. Residues: CASSNSGLLANTGELFF.

V and J are TRBV27 and TRBJ2-5; 11 bases align to TRBD1. The CDR3 runs 14 residues. The trim removed 5 bases at V and 7 bases at J, leaving 6 bases unmatched. CDR1 is MNHEY and CDR2 is SMNVEV in the germline V gene (reference sequence). CDR3 in DNA: TGTGCCAGCAGTCCCGGGACAGGGGGGGGGACCCAGTACTTC. This sequence encodes CASSPGTGGGTQYF.

The CDR3 region is CAWTPGANQPQHF. The DNA for the CDR3 is TGTGCCTGGACGCCAGGGGCCAATCAGCCCCAGCATTTT. The rearrangement joins TRBV30 to TRBJ1-5; a weak D match, TRBD1 (6 bases). Per germline, CDR1 GTSNPN and CDR2 SVGIG (reference sequence). The length of the CDR3 is 13 residues. V gave up 4 bases and J gave up 3 bases, with 10 bases separating them.

V and J are TRBV11-1 and TRBJ2-1, with 8 nucleotides matching TRBD2. Germline-derived CDR1 and CDR2 are SGHAT and FQDESV (reference sequence). CDR3 length equals 14 residues. Trimming took 10 bases from V and 3 from J; bases not matched to a gene: 8. The CDR3 reads CATASGTSYNEQFF. DNA of the CDR3: TGTGCCACCGCCTCCGGGACTAGCTACAATGAGCAGTTCTTC.